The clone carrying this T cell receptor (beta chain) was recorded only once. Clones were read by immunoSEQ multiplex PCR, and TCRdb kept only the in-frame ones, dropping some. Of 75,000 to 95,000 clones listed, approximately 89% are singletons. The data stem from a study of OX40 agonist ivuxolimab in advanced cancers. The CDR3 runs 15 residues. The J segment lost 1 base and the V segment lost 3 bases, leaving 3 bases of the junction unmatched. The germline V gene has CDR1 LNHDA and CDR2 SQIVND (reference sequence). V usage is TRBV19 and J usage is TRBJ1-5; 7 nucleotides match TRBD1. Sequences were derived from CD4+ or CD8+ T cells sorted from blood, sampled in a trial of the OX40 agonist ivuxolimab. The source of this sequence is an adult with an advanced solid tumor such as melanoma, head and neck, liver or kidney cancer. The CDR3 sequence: CASSIPRGSNQPQHF. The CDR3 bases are TGTGCCAGTAGTATTCCCAGGGGGAGCAATCAGCCCCAGCATTTT.